The 29 T cell receptor beta chains reported below all come from one sample, sequenced in a study of cytomegalovirus exposure and HLA in healthy donors. This PCR relied on a set of 60 Vbeta primers and 13 Jbeta primers. Assay used: immunoSEQ multiplex PCR; TCRdb lists only in-frame clones, some missing. This table has over 95,000 clones, around 77% appearing once. The sequencing input was PBMCs. The receptors come from a woman aged 25-40 years in good health and CMV-seropositive.

A few counts support this clone. The rearrangement uses TRBV4-2 and TRBJ2-1; 12 bases align to TRBD2. The CDR3 covers 17 residues. Germline V gene lookup returns CDR1 LGHNA and CDR2 YNFKEQ. V gave up 0 bases and J gave up 6 bases; unmatched junction bases: 6. The CDR3 spells CASSQEPGLAGINEQFF. CDR3 nucleotide sequence: TGTGCCAGCAGCCAAGAACCCGGACTAGCGGGGATCAATGAGCAGTTCTTC.

V gene TRBV7-9 combines with J gene TRBJ1-2, with 7 bases that match TRBD1. V lost 4 bases and J lost 10; bases outside the gene matches: 18. The CDR3 totals 16 residues. CDR1 is SEHNR and CDR2 is FQNEAQ in the germline V gene (reference sequence). The CDR3 bases are TGTGCCAGCAGCTCAGCACCACAGGGGAGAGTTCACGACTACACCTTC. Translating it yields CASSSAPQGRVHDYTF.

This clone was recorded only once. The V gene is TRBV6-5, the J gene TRBJ2-5, with a possible D match to TRBD2 (5 bases). Near its end, the DNA agrees better with TRBJ2-7, so the J call may be wrong. The V gene's germline CDR1 is MNHEY and CDR2 SVGAGI. The length of the CDR3 is 15 residues. As DNA, the CDR3 is TGTGCCAGCAGGAGACGCGCGGGCGGAACCTACGAGCAGTACTTC. Its protein product is CASRRRAGGTYEQYF.

The chain uses TRBV2 and TRBJ1-6; 8 bases align to TRBD1. Trimming removed 11 bases from V and 7 bases from J; junction bases left unmatched: 7. CDR3 size: 13 residues. The germline gives CDR1 SNHLY, CDR2 FYNNEI. The CDR3 DNA sequence: TGTGCCGGACAACAGGGGGGCAATTCACCCCTCCACTTT. Its protein product is CAGQQGGNSPLHF.

The chain uses TRBV7-8 and TRBJ1-5; 8 bases fit TRBD1. The CDR3 loop spans 18 amino acids. After removal of 5 bases from V and 0 bases from J, the junction contained 12 bases not matched to a gene. Germline CDR1 and CDR2: SGHVS and FQNEAQ. CDR3 in DNA: TGTGCCAGCAGCCCACAGGGGGTGATACAATATAGCAATCAGCCCCAGCATTTT. Translated: CASSPQGVIQYSNQPQHF.

The chain links TRBV7-3 to TRBJ2-7, with 10 positions matching TRBD2. In germline, CDR1 is SGHTA, CDR2 FQGTGA. Germline trimming cut 4 bases from V and 7 bases from J; bases unmatched to any gene: 10. This CDR3 is 15 amino acids long. The CDR3 DNA is TGTGCCAGCAGCTCCCAGGAGAGCGGGAGGGGAGAGCAGTACTTC. Residues: CASSSQESGRGEQYF.

Here the CDR3 reads CASSSKNRNEGDTQYF. The CDR3 nucleotides are TGTGCCAGCAGTTCAAAGAACAGGAACGAAGGAGATACGCAGTATTTT. This chain links TRBV6-5 with TRBJ2-3; tentative D call: TRBD1 (5 bases). Germline loops: CDR1 MNHEY, CDR2 SVGAGI. There are 16 residues in the CDR3. V lost 4 bases and J lost 5, with 19 bases in between.

The CDR3 loop reads CASSPKGGYSNQPQHF. DNA of the CDR3: TGTGCCAGCAGCCCTAAGGGGGGGTACAGCAATCAGCCCCAGCATTTT. The rearrangement joins TRBV5-8 to TRBJ1-5, with D tentatively TRBD1 (6 bases). The CDR3 is 16 residues long. Deletions cut 4 bases from V and 1 base from J, with 15 bases between. CDR1 and CDR2 from the germline V gene are SGHTS and YDEGEE.

This rearrangement joins TRBV5-1 to TRBJ1-2, with D possibly matching TRBD1 (5 bases). The CDR3 length is 14 residues. Germline CDR1 reads SGHRS; CDR2 reads YFSETQ. The V end was cut by 0 bases, the J end by 1 base, with 7 bases between. CDR3 coding DNA: TGCGCCAGCAGCTTGGAGGGACTTAACTATGGCTACACCTTC. Protein product: CASSLEGLNYGYTF. Based on the CDR3 plus reference TRBV5-1 and TRBJ1-2, the full variable domain is KAGVTQTPRYLIKTRGQQVTLSCSPISGHRSVSWYQQTPGQGLQFLFEYFSETQRNKGNFPGRFSGRQFSNSRSEMNVSTLELGDSALYLCASSLEGLNYGYTFGSGTRLTVV.

Regarding this clone: Its ends do not fully match the called genes, so a read error is possible. This chain connects TRBV6-1 to TRBJ2-3; D gene ambiguous. CDR1 is MNHNS and CDR2 is SASEGT in the germline V gene. This CDR3 is 13 amino acids long. The CDR3 coding sequence is TGTGCCAGCACTGAAGGGTCGAGAGATACGCAGTATTTT. Protein: CASTEGSRDTQYF.

The V and J genes are TRBV16 and TRBJ1-2; D unclear. V dropped 2 bases and J dropped 4 bases, with 14 bases sitting between them. The CDR3 consists of 15 residues. CDR1 and CDR2 (germline): KGHSY, FQNENV. CDR3 sequence reads: CASSQIAGTAYGYTF. The CDR3 bases are TGTGCCAGCAGCCAAATCGCGGGCACGGCCTATGGCTACACCTTC.

This chain connects TRBV4-1 to TRBJ1-3; no clear D. The CDR3 is 16 residues long. Trimming took 1 base from V and 0 from J, leaving 10 bases between them. Germline CDR1 and CDR2: MGHRA and YSYEKL. The CDR3 region has the DNA TGCGCCAGCAGCCAAGTTGCAGACTACTCTGGAAACACCATATATTTT. Translating it yields CASSQVADYSGNTIYF.

This chain connects TRBV10-1 to TRBJ2-2, with D possibly being TRBD2 (6 bases). Trimming removed 4 bases from V and 2 bases from J, with 11 bases in between. This CDR3 has 15 residues. Germline assignment: CDR1 WNHNN and CDR2 SYGVQD (reference sequence). The CDR3 spells CASSGGTGNTGELFF. CDR3 nucleotides: TGCGCCAGCAGTGGCGGGACGGGAAACACCGGGGAGCTGTTTTTT.

V usage is TRBV30 and J usage is TRBJ1-1; tentative D call: TRBD1 (6 bases). V gave up 0 bases and J gave up 4 bases, with 12 bases separating them. The CDR3 covers 14 residues. Germline lookup yields CDR1 GTSNPN and CDR2 SVGIG (reference sequence). CDR3 in amino acids: CAWSVQTGRTEAFF. The CDR3 DNA is TGTGCCTGGAGTGTACAAACAGGGCGCACTGAAGCTTTCTTT.

The chain uses TRBV9 and TRBJ1-5; D ambiguous. Germline CDR1 SGDLS, CDR2 YYNGEE. The germline V and J ends were trimmed by 0 bases and 2 bases, with 15 bases remaining between them. CDR3 length: 17 amino acids. For the CDR3, the DNA is TGTGCCAGCAGCGTAGCGGGAACTTATGATGGCAATCAGCCCCAGCATTTT. Translated, it gives CASSVAGTYDGNQPQHF.

The chain links TRBV9 to TRBJ2-3, with no clear D. The CDR3 extends over 15 amino acids. The V and J ends lost 0 bases and 0 bases respectively, with 8 bases between them. Per the germline V gene, CDR1 is SGDLS and CDR2 is YYNGEE. CDR3 sequence (DNA): TGTGCCAGCAGCGTAGTCGGGTCTAGCACAGATACGCAGTATTTT. Translated: CASSVVGSSTDTQYF.

The chain is built from TRBV2 and TRBJ2-3; possibly TRBD1 for D (8 bases). The CDR3 extends over 15 amino acids. Trimming left V 7 bases short and J 1 base short, with 15 bases between. CDR1 is SNHLY, CDR2 FYNNEI, per germline. CDR3 amino acids: CASKQGGAGTDTQYF. The CDR3 DNA follows: TGTGCCAGCAAACAGGGGGGGGCAGGCACAGATACGCAGTATTTT.

V usage is TRBV6-5 and J usage is TRBJ2-5; TRBD2 is a possible D gene (6 bases). V dropped 11 bases and J dropped 2 bases, with 6 bases sitting between them. The CDR3 consists of 10 residues. The germline gives CDR1 MNHEY, CDR2 SVGAGI. CDR3 protein: CAGGQETQYF. CDR3 bases: TGTGCCGGGGGGCAAGAGACCCAGTACTTC.

J is TRBJ2-1 and V is TRBV4-1; TRBD2 agrees at 10 bases. The ends lost 7 bases at V and 4 bases at J; junction bases unmatched: 7. The CDR3 runs 15 residues. CDR1 MGHRA and CDR2 YSYEKL come from the germline V gene. The CDR3 region has the DNA TGCGCCAGCAATACAGCGGGGGGGCTGTACAATGAGCAGTTCTTC. It translates to CASNTAGGLYNEQFF.

V and J are TRBV10-3 and TRBJ1-3; D not resolved. The CDR3 covers 14 residues. Trimming stripped 9 bases from V and 0 bases from J, with 12 bases between. CDR1 and CDR2 from the germline V gene are ENHRY and SYGVKD. DNA for the CDR3: TGTGCCATATCGGAGCGGGACTCTGGAAACACCATATATTTT. This gives the protein CAISERDSGNTIYF.

The rearrangement uses TRBV7-2 and TRBJ2-3; D call uncertain. V was cut by 3 bases and J by 3 bases, with 7 bases left in between. There are 13 residues in the CDR3. Germline V lookup: CDR1 SGHTA, CDR2 FQGNSA. CDR3 protein: CASSFQVTDTQYF. The CDR3 DNA reads as TGTGCCAGCAGCTTCCAGGTTACAGATACGCAGTATTTT.

The chain couples TRBV15 to TRBJ2-3; D uncertain. The CDR3 extends over 13 amino acids. V dropped 0 bases and J dropped 5 bases, with 6 bases sitting between them. CDR1 LNHNV and CDR2 YYDKDF come from the germline V gene (reference sequence). DNA of the CDR3: TGTGCCACCAGCAGAGATAATCGAGATACGCAGTATTTT. Translated, it gives CATSRDNRDTQYF.

This clone turned up a few times. This rearrangement joins TRBV7-9 to TRBJ2-5; TRBD2 matches at 10 bases. The J call may not be correct, given that the DNA end is closer to TRBJ2-7. CDR1 is SEHNR and CDR2 is FQNEAQ in the germline V gene (reference sequence). The CDR3 length is 15 residues. In DNA, the CDR3 is TGTGCCAGCAGCTTAGTTTCTAGCGGGGGCTACGAGCAGTACTTC. Protein sequence: CASSLVSSGGYEQYF.

The DNA for the CDR3 is TGCAGTGCTCGACTTGAATACGAGCAGTACTTC. The encoded protein is CSARLEYEQYF. V gene TRBV20-1 combines with J gene TRBJ2-7; D unclear. Trimming took off 5 bases at V and 4 bases at J, with 9 bases between the two ends. The CDR3 has 11 residues. From germline, CDR1 is DFQATT and CDR2 SNEGSKA (reference sequence).

This rearrangement joins TRBV28 to TRBJ2-7; 12 bases line up with TRBD1. The CDR3 totals 16 residues. The trim removed 5 bases at V and 6 bases at J, leaving 11 bases unmatched. Germline V CDR1 and CDR2: MDHEN, SYDVKM. Here the CDR3 reads CASSGTPGQGAREQYF. CDR3 in DNA: TGTGCCAGCAGTGGTACCCCGGGACAGGGGGCGCGCGAGCAGTACTTC.

The chain uses TRBV7-3 and TRBJ1-1; 7 bases are a match to TRBD1. The J segment lost 3 bases and the V segment lost 5 bases, leaving 3 bases of the junction unmatched. This CDR3 comprises 13 residues. Germline CDR1 and CDR2: SGHTA and FQGTGA. The CDR3 reads CASSPTGYTEAFF. As DNA, the CDR3 is TGTGCCAGCAGCCCGACAGGGTACACTGAAGCTTTCTTT.

This chain links TRBV6-5 with TRBJ2-1; D uncertain. Trimming took off 6 bases at V and 5 bases at J, with 5 bases between the two ends. CDR3 length equals 11 residues. Per germline, CDR1 MNHEY and CDR2 SVGAGI. The CDR3 region is CASSHNNEQFF. The CDR3 region has the DNA TGTGCCAGCAGCCACAACAATGAGCAGTTCTTC.

The rearrangement links TRBV7-3 to TRBJ1-3; D not resolved. Germline-derived CDR1 and CDR2 are SGHTA and FQGTGA. Deletions cut 2 bases from V and 4 bases from J, with 9 bases between. The CDR3 is 14 residues long. CDR3 protein: CASSLSPVGNTIYF. CDR3 DNA sequence: TGTGCCAGCAGCTTATCCCCGGTAGGAAACACCATATATTTT. Combining the CDR3 with reference TRBV7-3 and TRBJ1-3 gives the whole variable domain GAGVSQTPSNKVTEKGKYVELRCDPISGHTALYWYRQSLGQGPEFLIYFQGTGAADDSGLPNDRFFAVRPEGSVSTLKIQRTERGDSAVYLCASSLSPVGNTIYFGEGSWLTVV.

The gene calls are TRBV5-6 and TRBJ1-2; D unclear. Trimming shortened V by 1 base and J by 5 bases, and 6 bases separated the two germline ends. Germline-derived CDR1 and CDR2 are SGHDT and YYEEEE. The CDR3 runs to 12 residues. CDR3: CASSLREYGYTF. In nucleotides, the CDR3 is TGTGCCAGCAGCTTGAGAGAGTATGGCTACACCTTC.